Listed below are T cell receptor beta chains from one sample, sequenced in a study of post-analysis software for immune sequencing data. Each CDR3 protein gets one entry after TCRdb re-called the PCR reads with MiXCR. The table includes hundreds of thousands of distinct CDR3 sequences, 55% to 60% detected once. The specimen was blood. Receptors originate from a girl aged 2 to 9 with multiple sclerosis. Each CDR3 is given with its conserved first and last residue. A D gene is named only where the DNA matches it firmly. Some rows have no size entry. The others give once, few or many, or a class for an expanded clone.

abundance,j_gene,len,d_gene,v_gene,CDR3aa,CDR3nt
few,TRBJ2-7,13,NA,TRBV19,CASSIGLAYEQYF,TGTGCCAGTAGTATAGGACTAGCCTACGAGCAGTACTTC
many,TRBJ2-5,15,NA,TRBV29-1,CSVEVQDLDQETQYF,TGCAGCGTTGAAGTGCAGGATTTGGACCAAGAGACCCAGTACTTC
NA,TRBJ2-3,13,NA,TRBV5-1,CASSLSLEDTQYF,TGCGCCAGCAGCCTGAGCTTAGAAGATACGCAGTATTTT
once,TRBJ2-2,13,TRBD2,TRBV12-3/TRBV12-4,CAFNGRVSGELFF,TGTGCCTTTAACGGGAGGGTCTCCGGGGAGCTGTTTTTT
few,TRBJ2-5,15,NA,TRBV15,CATFPYPFIVWAQYF,TGTGCCACCTTTCCTTACCCCTTTATCGTGTGGGCCCAGTACTTC
NA,TRBJ2-7,12,NA,TRBV20-1,CSAGLDSYEQYF,TGCAGTGCGGGACTGGATTCCTACGAGCAGTACTTC
few,TRBJ1-2,15,TRBD1,TRBV28,CASSLPIGGVGGYTF,TGTGCCAGCAGCCTCCCTATAGGGGGCGTCGGGGGCTACACCTTC
once,TRBJ2-3,13,NA,TRBV29-1,CSVVAHNTDTQYF,TGCAGCGTTGTGGCGCATAACACAGATACGCAGTATTTT
NA,TRBJ2-7,14,NA,TRBV27,CASKYTQSSYEQYF,TGTGCCAGCAAATATACTCAGTCTTCCTACGAGCAGTACTTC
NA,TRBJ1-2,18,NA,TRBV6-2/TRBV6-3,CASSTHDGEPESNYGYTF,TGTGCCAGCAGCACCCACGACGGAGAGCCCGAATCCAACTATGGCTACACCTTC
NA,TRBJ2-1,17,TRBD2,TRBV12-3/TRBV12-4,CASSSRTSGEAYNEQFF,TGTGCCAGCAGTTCCCGGACTAGCGGGGAGGCCTACAATGAGCAGTTCTTC
NA,TRBJ2-1,16,NA,TRBV7-3,CASSLSSGLAHNEQFF,TGTGCCAGCAGCTTAAGTAGTGGATTAGCTCACAATGAGCAGTTCTTC
NA,TRBJ2-1,14,TRBD2,TRBV27,CASRQRGGSHEQFF,TGTGCCAGCAGACAGCGGGGGGGGTCCCATGAGCAGTTCTTC
NA,TRBJ2-1,14,NA,TRBV15,CATSRGPVGNEQFF,TGTGCCACCAGCAGAGGCCCAGTAGGCAATGAGCAGTTCTTC
NA,TRBJ1-5,13,NA,TRBV7-9,CASNMGGNQPQHF,TGTGCCAGCAATATGGGAGGCAATCAGCCCCAGCATTTT
NA,TRBJ2-1,19,TRBD2,TRBV12-3/TRBV12-4,CASSSLPGLAGGPDNEQFF,TGTGCCAGCAGTTCTTTACCGGGACTAGCGGGAGGGCCCGACAATGAGCAGTTCTTC
few,TRBJ2-3,17,NA,TRBV20-1,CSAPAVRGRAGGDTQYF,TGCAGTGCTCCCGCGGTTAGGGGGAGGGCCGGTGGAGATACGCAGTATTTT
NA,TRBJ2-6,16,NA,TRBV15,CATSSGGLSGANVLTF,TGTGCCACCAGCAGCGGTGGACTGTCTGGGGCCAACGTCCTGACTTTC
once,TRBJ2-3,14,TRBD1,TRBV25-1,CASREQGVTDTQYF,TGTGCCAGCAGGGAACAGGGGGTTACAGATACGCAGTATTTT
NA,TRBJ2-5,15,TRBD1,TRBV5-6,CASSLLGRGQETQYF,TGTGCCAGCAGCTTGTTGGGCAGGGGGCAGGAGACCCAGTACTTC
few,TRBJ1-4,16,TRBD1,TRBV6-6,CASSYLNRGEDEKLFF,TGTGCCAGCAGTTACTTAAACAGGGGGGAAGATGAAAAACTGTTTTTT
NA,TRBJ2-3,16,NA,TRBV7-3,CASSPIGGLSTNTQYF,TGTGCCAGCAGCCCCATCGGGGGGCTTAGCACAAATACGCAGTATTTT
few,TRBJ1-2,14,NA,TRBV21-1,CASSNGGHRGGYTF,TGTGCCAGCAGCAATGGGGGCCACAGGGGAGGCTACACCTTC
NA,TRBJ2-1,17,NA,TRBV7-2,CASSLVATSGTQETQFF,TGTGCCAGCAGCCTGGTGGCGACCAGCGGAACTCAAGAGACCCAGTTCTTC
few,TRBJ2-7,15,TRBD2,TRBV12-3/TRBV12-4,CASSYTTSAAYEQYF,TGTGCCAGCAGTTATACTACTAGCGCAGCCTACGAGCAGTACTTC
NA,TRBJ2-5,16,TRBD2,TRBV3-1,CASSHLAGTPGETQYF,TGTGCCAGCAGCCACTTAGCGGGGACACCTGGGGAGACCCAGTACTTC
once,TRBJ2-7,14,NA,TRBV5-5,CASSPPNSAYEQYF,TGTGCCAGCAGCCCCCCAAATAGCGCCTACGAGCAGTACTTC
few,TRBJ2-5,15,TRBD1,TRBV6-5,CASSFLQTGEETQYF,TGTGCCAGCAGTTTCTTGCAGACAGGGGAGGAGACCCAGTACTTC
NA,TRBJ2-3,18,NA,TRBV5-5,CASSLGWQGRRATDTQYF,TGTGCCAGCAGCTTGGGATGGCAGGGGAGGAGGGCCACAGATACGCAGTATTTT
NA,TRBJ2-3,13,TRBD2,TRBV28,CASGEGVEDTQYF,TGTGCCAGCGGGGAGGGAGTTGAAGATACGCAGTATTTT
few,TRBJ1-1,11,NA,TRBV12-3/TRBV12-4,CASSLSAEAFF,TGTGCCAGCAGTTTGAGTGCTGAAGCTTTCTTT
NA,TRBJ2-1,13,NA,TRBV29-1,CSSSLRDYAEQFF,TGCAGCTCTAGTCTAAGGGATTATGCTGAGCAGTTCTTC
once,TRBJ1-1,14,TRBD1,TRBV20-1,CSARAPGGNTEAFF,TGCAGTGCTAGAGCTCCAGGGGGGAACACTGAAGCTTTCTTT
NA,TRBJ2-7,17,NA,TRBV6-2/TRBV6-3,CASNSGKVSTLLNEQYF,TGTGCCAGCAATTCTGGTAAAGTCTCCACTCTTTTGAACGAGCAGTACTTC
NA,TRBJ2-3,13,NA,TRBV5-1,CASSNRIDYTQYF,TGCGCCAGCAGCAACAGAATCGACTATACGCAGTATTTT
NA,TRBJ2-4,17,NA,TRBV3-1,CASSQGVLGGTKNIQYF,TGTGCCAGCAGCCAGGGCGTTTTAGGGGGAACCAAAAACATTCAGTACTTC
NA,TRBJ2-1,12,TRBD2,TRBV29-1,CSVEEGGNEQFF,TGCAGCGTTGAAGAGGGGGGGAATGAGCAGTTCTTC
NA,TRBJ2-2,12,NA,TRBV12-3/TRBV12-4,CASSRFPGELFF,TGTGCCAGCAGCCGGTTTCCCGGGGAGCTGTTTTTT
NA,TRBJ2-4,14,NA,TRBV6-6,CASSYTGPRDIQYF,TGTGCCAGCAGTTACACAGGGCCGAGGGACATTCAGTACTTC
few,TRBJ2-2,14,TRBD1,TRBV2,CASSGQEGTGELFF,TGTGCCAGCTCGGGACAGGAGGGCACCGGGGAGCTGTTTTTT
NA,TRBJ1-5,19,NA,TRBV4-3,CASSQEPVTRGLVNQPQHF,TGCGCCAGCAGCCAAGAACCGGTCACGAGGGGCCTAGTCAATCAGCCCCAGCATTTT
NA,TRBJ1-2,15,TRBD1,TRBV11-3,CASSLDPTGEYGYTF,TGTGCCAGCAGCTTAGATCCAACAGGGGAGTATGGCTACACCTTC
NA,TRBJ1-2,15,NA,TRBV29-1,CSVSVSGGTNYGYTF,TGCAGCGTTTCAGTGAGTGGGGGTACTAACTATGGCTACACCTTC
NA,TRBJ1-4,13,TRBD1,TRBV12-3/TRBV12-4,CASWDSANEKLFF,TGTGCCAGCTGGGACAGCGCTAATGAAAAACTGTTTTTT
NA,TRBJ1-1,11,NA,TRBV29-1,CSLAEGREAFF,TGCAGCCTCGCGGAGGGCCGGGAAGCTTTCTTT
NA,TRBJ1-1,13,NA,TRBV20-1,CSAKGRENTEAFF,TGCAGTGCTAAGGGACGAGAGAACACTGAAGCTTTCTTT
NA,TRBJ2-5,16,TRBD2,TRBV20-1,CSASGLAGVMRETQYF,TGCAGTGCTAGTGGCCTAGCGGGAGTAATGCGAGAGACCCAGTACTTC
NA,TRBJ2-3,16,TRBD2,TRBV5-1,CASSLELAGGTDAQYF,TGCGCCAGCAGCTTGGAGCTAGCGGGGGGCACAGATGCGCAGTATTTT
few,TRBJ2-1,16,NA,TRBV5-1,CASSLETKSSYNEQFF,TGCGCCAGCAGCCTTGAGACAAAGAGCTCCTACAATGAGCAGTTCTTC
NA,TRBJ1-4,16,NA,TRBV3-1,CASSSRSLGVNEKLFF,TGTGCCAGCAGCTCCCGGTCTTTAGGAGTTAATGAAAAACTGTTTTTT
few,TRBJ2-3,14,NA,TRBV12-3/TRBV12-4,CATLPTSFTDTQYF,TGTGCCACACTCCCCACTAGCTTCACAGATACGCAGTATTTT
many,TRBJ2-3,14,NA,TRBV7-2,CASSLAGSTDTQYF,TGTGCCAGCAGCTTAGCGGGGAGCACAGATACGCAGTATTTT
NA,TRBJ2-4,14,NA,TRBV5-1,CASSPDVTKNIQYF,TGCGCCAGCAGCCCCGATGTAACCAAAAACATTCAGTACTTC
few,TRBJ1-2,18,NA,TRBV7-9,CASSFQGPLQPANYGHTF,TGTGCCAGCAGCTTCCAGGGCCCGCTCCAACCAGCTAACTATGGCCACACCTTC
few,TRBJ2-5,14,NA,TRBV29-1,CSVGMEVAQETQYF,TGCAGCGTTGGAATGGAAGTGGCTCAAGAGACCCAGTACTTC
few,TRBJ2-5,14,TRBD2,TRBV20-1,CSARGLAGRETQYF,TGCAGTGCTAGAGGACTAGCGGGAAGAGAGACCCAGTACTTC
NA,TRBJ2-1,11,NA,TRBV29-1,CSVYLDGEQFF,TGCAGCGTCTATTTGGATGGTGAGCAGTTCTTC
once,TRBJ2-7,16,TRBD2,TRBV5-1,CASSLEGRAGGGEQYF,TGCGCCAGCAGCTTGGAGGGTCGGGCGGGAGGAGGAGAGCAGTACTTC
NA,TRBJ2-3,16,NA,TRBV5-1,CASSLLGLQDEDTQYF,TGCGCCAGCAGCTTACTGGGGCTCCAGGATGAGGATACGCAGTATTTT